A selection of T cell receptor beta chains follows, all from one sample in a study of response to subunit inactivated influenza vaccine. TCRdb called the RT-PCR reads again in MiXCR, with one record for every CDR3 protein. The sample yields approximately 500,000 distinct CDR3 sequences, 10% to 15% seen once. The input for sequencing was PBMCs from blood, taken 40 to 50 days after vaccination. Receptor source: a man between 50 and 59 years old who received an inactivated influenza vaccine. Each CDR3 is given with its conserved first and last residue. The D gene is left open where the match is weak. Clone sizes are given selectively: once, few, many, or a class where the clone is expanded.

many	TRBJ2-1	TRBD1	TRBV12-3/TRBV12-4	TGTGCCAGCAGCCCTCCGGGACAGGGTATTGAGCAGTTCTTC	CASSPPGQGIEQFF
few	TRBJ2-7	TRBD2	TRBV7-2	TGTGCCAGCAGCTCTCGACTAGCGCCCTACGAGCAGTACTTC	CASSSRLAPYEQYF
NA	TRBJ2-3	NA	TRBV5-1	TGCGCCAGCAGCCACCGGCCCCAGAGGGTGTCAGATACGCAGTATTTT	CASSHRPQRVSDTQYF
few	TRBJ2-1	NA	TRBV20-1	TGCAGTGCCACTGCGTTAGATGAGCAGTTCTTC	CSATALDEQFF
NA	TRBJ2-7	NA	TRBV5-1	TGCGCCAGCAGCTTGGATCTGGCAGCCGGTGCGGAGCAGTACTTC	CASSLDLAAGAEQYF
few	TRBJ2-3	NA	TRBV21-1	TGTGCCAGCAGCACCTTATACTCAGGGTGTGGCACAGATACGCAGTATTTT	CASSTLYSGCGTDTQYF
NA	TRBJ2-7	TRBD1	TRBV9	TGTGCCAGCAGCGTAGGAGACAGGGGGACCTACGAGCAGTACTTC	CASSVGDRGTYEQYF
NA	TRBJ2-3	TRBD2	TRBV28	TGTGCCAGCAGTCCGGGACTAGCGCAACCGACTACTACTAGCACAGATACGCAGTATTTT	CASSPGLAQPTTTSTDTQYF
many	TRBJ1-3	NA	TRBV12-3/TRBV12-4	TGTGCCAGCAGTTTAGGTGTCACTAGCTCTGGAAACACCATATATTTT	CASSLGVTSSGNTIYF
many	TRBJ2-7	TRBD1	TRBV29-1	TGCAGCGTCAGCCCGGGACAGGGAGCCTACGAGCAGTACTTC	CSVSPGQGAYEQYF
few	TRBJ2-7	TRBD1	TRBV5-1	TGCGCCAGCAGCACTGCCGGGACAGCCTCCTACGAGCAGTACTTC	CASSTAGTASYEQYF
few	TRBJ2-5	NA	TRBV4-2	TGTGCCAGCAGCCAAGGACCCCAGGGATCGGGGGAGACCCAGTACTTC	CASSQGPQGSGETQYF
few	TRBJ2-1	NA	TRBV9	TGTGCCAGCAGCGTATCCCGCGAAGGACCTATCTTCCATGAGCAGTTCTTC	CASSVSREGPIFHEQFF
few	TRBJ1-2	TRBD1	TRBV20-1	TGCAGTGCTTGGGACAGTCCCCTAGCTAACTATGGCTACACCTTC	CSAWDSPLANYGYTF
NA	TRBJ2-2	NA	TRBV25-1	TGTGCCAGCAGTGATTTTCAGGGCACCGGGGAGCTGTTTTTT	CASSDFQGTGELFF
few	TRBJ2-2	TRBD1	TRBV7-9	TGTGCCAGCAGCTTAGAGTTCGGGACAGGACACACCGGGGAGCTGTTTTTT	CASSLEFGTGHTGELFF
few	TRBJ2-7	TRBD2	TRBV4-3	TGCGCCAGCAGCCAAGAATACGGGGCGGGAGACTACGAGCAGTACTTC	CASSQEYGAGDYEQYF
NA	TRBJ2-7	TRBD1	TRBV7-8	TGTGCCAGCAGCTTAGCGGAGGGACAGGGTTTCTCCTACGAGCAGTACTTC	CASSLAEGQGFSYEQYF
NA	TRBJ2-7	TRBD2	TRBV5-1	TGCGCCAGCAGCTTGACTAGCGGGGATTTTTACGAGCAGTACTTC	CASSLTSGDFYEQYF
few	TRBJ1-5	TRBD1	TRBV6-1	TGTGCCAGCAGAGGGACAGGGGTTACGAGCAATCAGCCCCAGCATTTT	CASRGTGVTSNQPQHF